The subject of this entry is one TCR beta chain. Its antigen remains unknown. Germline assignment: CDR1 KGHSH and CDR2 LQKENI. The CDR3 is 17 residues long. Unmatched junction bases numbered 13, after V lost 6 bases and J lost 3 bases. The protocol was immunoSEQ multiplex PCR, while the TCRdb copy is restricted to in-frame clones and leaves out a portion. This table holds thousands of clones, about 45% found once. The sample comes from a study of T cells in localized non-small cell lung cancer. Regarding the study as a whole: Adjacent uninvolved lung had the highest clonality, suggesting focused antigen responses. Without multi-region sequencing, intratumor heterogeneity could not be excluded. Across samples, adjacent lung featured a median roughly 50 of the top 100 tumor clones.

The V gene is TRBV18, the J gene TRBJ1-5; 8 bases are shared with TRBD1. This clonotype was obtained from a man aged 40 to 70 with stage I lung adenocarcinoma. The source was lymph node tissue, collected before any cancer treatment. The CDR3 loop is CASSAGSTGAYNQPQHF. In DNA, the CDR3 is TGTGCCAGCTCCGCCGGCTCGACAGGGGCCTACAATCAGCCCCAGCATTTT.